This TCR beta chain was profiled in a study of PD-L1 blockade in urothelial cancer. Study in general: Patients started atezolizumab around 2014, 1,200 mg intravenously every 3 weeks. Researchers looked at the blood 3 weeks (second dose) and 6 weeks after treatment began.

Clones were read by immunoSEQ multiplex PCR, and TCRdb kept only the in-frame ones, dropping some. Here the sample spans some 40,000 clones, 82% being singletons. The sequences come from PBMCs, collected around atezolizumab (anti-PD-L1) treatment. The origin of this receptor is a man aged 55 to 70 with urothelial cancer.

CDR3 nucleotide sequence: TGCGCCAGCAGTTCGGATGGAACTCTAGCGGGGGTGTGGGAGACCCAGTACTTC. Translating gives CASSSDGTLAGVWETQYF. V is TRBV5-1 and J is TRBJ2-5; 10 bases match TRBD2. The V gene's germline CDR1 is SGHRS and CDR2 YFSETQ. V lost 5 bases to trimming and J lost 5 bases; unmatched junction nucleotides: 18. The CDR3 is 18 residues long.